These 28 T cell receptor beta chains originate from one sample sequenced in a study of cytomegalovirus exposure and HLA in healthy donors. This table comes from immunoSEQ multiplex PCR, and its TCRdb copy is limited to in-frame clones, with some not included. The sample has under 200,000 clones, 80% to 90% seen once. The material sequenced was PBMCs. These receptors came from a woman in her thirties in good health and CMV-seronegative.

The chain couples TRBV7-8 to TRBJ1-5, with D maybe TRBD1 (5 bases). The CDR3 has 16 amino acids. V was pared by 5 bases and J by 3 bases, with 17 bases between. Germline-derived CDR1 and CDR2 are SGHVS and FQNEAQ. The CDR3 nucleotides read TGTGCCAGCAGCCCGGAAGACAGAGGCTTCAATCAGCCCCAGCATTTT. Encoded protein: CASSPEDRGFNQPQHF.

This clone has just one count. This chain links TRBV14 with TRBJ2-1, with D perhaps matching TRBD1 or TRBD2 (5 bases each). Germline assignment: CDR1 SGHDN and CDR2 FVKESK. The CDR3 covers 15 residues. V lost 1 base and J 3 bases, leaving 10 bases between the germline ends. In nucleotides, the CDR3 is TGTGCCAGCAGCCAAGGGGGACGCCGCTACAATGAGCAGTTCTTC. Protein: CASSQGGRRYNEQFF.

This chain uses TRBV7-2 with TRBJ2-7; 16 bases map to TRBD2. Germline V gene lookup returns CDR1 SGHTA and CDR2 FQGNSA. Losses at the gene ends were 4 bases for V and 4 bases for J; bases not matched to a gene: 13. The CDR3 sequence is 19 residues long. The CDR3 nucleotides are TGTGCCAGCAGCTATCGTTCCGGGACTAGCGGGAGGGCGGGATACGAGCAGTACTTC. Translated: CASSYRSGTSGRAGYEQYF.

The V call is TRBV5-1, the J call TRBJ1-4; D is undetermined. The CDR3 runs 16 residues. The germline V gene has CDR1 SGHRS and CDR2 YFSETQ. The ends were cut back, 4 bases at V and 2 bases at J, with 15 bases in the middle. CDR3 amino acids: CASSQMAVGTNEKLFF. The CDR3 nucleotides read TGCGCCAGCAGCCAGATGGCCGTTGGCACTAATGAAAAACTGTTTTTT.

This chain connects TRBV11-2 to TRBJ2-2; 7 positions agree with TRBD2. V dropped 5 bases and J dropped 3; count of bases not matched to a gene: 6. Germline assignment: CDR1 SGHAT and CDR2 FQNNGV. The CDR3 is made up of 15 amino acids. CDR3 residues: CASSPGLEDTGELFF. In DNA form, the CDR3 reads TGTGCCAGCAGCCCTGGACTAGAGGACACCGGGGAGCTGTTTTTT.

This clone was counted at least ten times. The J gene is TRBJ2-2, the V gene TRBV19; TRBD2 aligns across 8 bases. This CDR3 comprises 15 residues. The ends lost 8 bases at V and 3 bases at J; junction bases unmatched: 8. Germline values: CDR1 LNHDA, CDR2 SQIVND (reference sequence). The CDR3 loop is CASGDRGGYTGELFF. The CDR3 DNA follows: TGTGCCAGTGGCGACCGGGGGGGGTACACCGGGGAGCTGTTTTTT.

J is TRBJ2-7 and V is TRBV7-8, with D perhaps matching TRBD1 (6 bases). V was trimmed by 1 base and J by 0 bases, leaving 13 bases between them. In germline, CDR1 is SGHVS, CDR2 FQNEAQ. There are 16 residues in the CDR3. CDR3 protein: CASSLEVQGSSYEQYF. The CDR3 DNA is TGTGCCAGCAGCTTAGAAGTCCAGGGGAGCTCCTACGAGCAGTACTTC.

The DNA for the CDR3 is TGTGCCAGCAGCTTAGCATCACTAGTTCCTTTGACAGATACGCAGTATTTT. The encoded protein is CASSLASLVPLTDTQYF. The chain couples TRBV7-2 to TRBJ2-3, with D tentatively TRBD2 (5 bases). CDR1 SGHTA and CDR2 FQGNSA come from the germline V gene. V was shortened by 0 bases and J by 3 bases, with 16 bases between the two germline ends. There are 17 residues in the CDR3.

The chain has TRBV4-2 and TRBJ2-1; D is unresolved. The germline V gene has CDR1 LGHNA and CDR2 YNFKEQ. The CDR3 extends over 13 amino acids. V was trimmed by 0 bases and J by 6 bases, leaving 6 bases between them. This chain's CDR3 is CASSQDVLNEQFF. The CDR3 bases are TGTGCCAGCAGCCAAGATGTCCTCAATGAGCAGTTCTTC.

This clone was observed a few times. The chain combines TRBV11-3 with TRBJ1-1; weak D call: TRBD1 (5 bases). The length of the CDR3 is 14 residues. The ends were cut back, 5 bases at V and 7 bases at J, with 17 bases in the middle. The V gene's germline CDR1 is SGHNT and CDR2 YENEEA. CDR3 nucleotides: TGTGCCAGCAGCCTAGGGTGGGGGAAGGGTGAAGCTTTCTTT. Translating gives CASSLGWGKGEAFF.

The V call is TRBV5-1, the J call TRBJ2-5; 12 bases map to TRBD2. The V and J ends lost 4 bases and 2 bases, in that order; junction bases with no gene match: 12. The CDR3 sequence is 18 residues long. The germline V gene has CDR1 SGHRS and CDR2 YFSETQ. This CDR3 reads CASSPQFTSGRFQETQYF. DNA of the CDR3: TGCGCCAGCAGCCCACAATTTACTAGCGGGAGGTTTCAAGAGACCCAGTACTTC.

This chain links TRBV5-1 with TRBJ2-7; 10 bases agree with TRBD2. This CDR3 comprises 13 residues. The germline V gene encodes CDR1 SGHRS and CDR2 YFSETQ. V lost 7 bases, J lost 3 bases, and 4 bases stayed unmatched. The DNA of the CDR3 is TGCGCCAGCTGTTTAGCGGGGGGCTACGAGCAGTACTTC. Translating it yields CASCLAGGYEQYF.

J is TRBJ2-2 and V is TRBV6-1, with 10 bases fitting TRBD2. In germline, CDR1 is MNHNS, CDR2 SASEGT. The trim removed 4 bases at V and 7 bases at J, leaving 9 bases unmatched. The CDR3 loop spans 16 amino acids. The CDR3 region has the DNA TGTGCCAGCAGTGGCCGTCTAGCGGGAGTGGTCGGGGAGCTGTTTTTT. Encoded protein: CASSGRLAGVVGELFF.

V gene TRBV10-2 combines with J gene TRBJ1-2; D unclear. The germline gives CDR1 WSHSY, CDR2 SAAADI. The CDR3 runs to 11 residues. Trimming shortened V by 2 bases and J by 8 bases, and 6 bases separated the two germline ends. CDR3 region: CASSEGEGYTF. The CDR3 DNA reads as TGCGCCAGCAGTGAGGGGGAGGGCTACACCTTC.

This sequence joins TRBV4-3 and TRBJ1-4; no firm D call. CDR3 length equals 16 residues. Trimming removed 1 base from V and 5 bases from J, with 14 bases in between. CDR1 is LGHNA and CDR2 is YSLEER in the germline V gene. The CDR3 sequence is CASSQVVGRINEKLFF. In DNA form, the CDR3 reads TGCGCCAGCAGCCAAGTTGTTGGACGGATAAATGAAAAACTGTTTTTT.

The chain combines TRBV9 with TRBJ2-1, with D tentatively TRBD2 (6 bases). The CDR3 length is 15 residues. The V gene's germline CDR1 is SGDLS and CDR2 YYNGEE. Trimming shortened V by 3 bases and J by 2 bases, and 12 bases separated the two germline ends. CDR3 in DNA: TGTGCCAGCAGCGCCCTAGCGCCTGCCTACAATGAGCAGTTCTTC. Its translation: CASSALAPAYNEQFF. The entire variable domain, with the rest obtained from reference TRBV9 and TRBJ2-1, is as follows: DSGVTQTPKHLITATGQRVTLRCSPRSGDLSVYWYQQSLDQGLQFLIQYYNGEERAKGNILERFSAQQFPDLHSELNLSSLELGDSALYFCASSALAPAYNEQFFGPGTRLTVL.

The V gene is TRBV28, the J gene TRBJ1-1; TRBD1 might be the D (5 bases). Germline V gene data show CDR1 as MDHEN and CDR2 as SYDVKM. The germline V and J ends were trimmed by 6 bases and 3 bases, with 17 bases remaining between them. This CDR3 is 15 amino acids long. Here the CDR3 reads CASSRLGGAYTEAFF. The DNA for the CDR3 is TGTGCCAGCAGCCGGCTGGGGGGAGCCTACACTGAAGCTTTCTTT.

This chain uses TRBV5-1 with TRBJ2-7; D unresolved. Germline V gene lookup returns CDR1 SGHRS and CDR2 YFSETQ. This CDR3 region has 12 residues. The germline V and J ends were trimmed by 1 base and 2 bases, with 4 bases remaining between them. The CDR3 region has the DNA TGCGCCAGCAGCTTGTATGCCTACGAGCAGTACTTC. Translating gives CASSLYAYEQYF. The full variable domain, completed using reference TRBV5-1 and TRBJ2-7, is KAGVTQTPRYLIKTRGQQVTLSCSPISGHRSVSWYQQTPGQGLQFLFEYFSETQRNKGNFPGRFSGRQFSNSRSEMNVSTLELGDSALYLCASSLYAYEQYFGPGTRLTVT.

The V call is TRBV21-1, the J call TRBJ1-6; the D call in the table, TRBD1, was not verified against the DNA. TRBV21-1 is marked as a pseudogene. The CDR3 has 16 residues. As DNA, the CDR3 is TGTGCCAGCAGCAAACGACGTCGGCAGGGATACTCACCCCTCCACTTT. Residues: CASSKRRRQGYSPLHF.

This chain links TRBV2 with TRBJ2-5; D ambiguous. The CDR3 spans 12 residues. Between the trimmed V and J ends, which lost 5 bases and 7 bases, there was a span of 11 bases. Germline CDR1 SNHLY, CDR2 FYNNEI. In nucleotides, the CDR3 is TGTGCCAGCAGTCCCCGGTCAGGGACCCAGTACTTC. It encodes CASSPRSGTQYF.

This chain links TRBV11-3 with TRBJ2-1; 7 nucleotides align to TRBD2. The germline CDR1 and CDR2 sequences are SGHNT and YENEEA. The CDR3 contains 15 residues. The junction had 5 bases not matched to a gene; V was cut back by 5 bases and J by 1 base. The CDR3 nucleotides read TGTGCCAGCAGCCTAACGGGAGGTTCCTACAATGAGCAGTTCTTC. Amino acids: CASSLTGGSYNEQFF.

The chain combines TRBV6-6 with TRBJ2-5; possibly TRBD2 for D (6 bases). This CDR3 is built from 14 residues. The germline V and J ends were trimmed by 2 bases and 3 bases, with 10 bases remaining between them. Germline values: CDR1 MNHNY, CDR2 SVGAGI (reference sequence). The CDR3 nucleotides are TGTGCCAGCAGTTACCCGCAGCGGGAAGAGACCCAGTACTTC. Its translation: CASSYPQREETQYF.

The chain couples TRBV4-1 to TRBJ1-1; the D gene is possibly TRBD1 (5 bases). This CDR3 has 15 residues. The V end was cut by 0 bases, the J end by 6 bases, with 14 bases between. Germline V gene data show CDR1 as MGHRA and CDR2 as YSYEKL. The CDR3: CASSQDTRTYAEAFF. The DNA for the CDR3 is TGCGCCAGCAGCCAAGATACGAGGACATATGCTGAAGCTTTCTTT.

V and J are TRBV4-3 and TRBJ2-1; 11 bases map to TRBD2. With V trimmed by 0 bases and J by 8 bases, 6 bases remained unmatched. This CDR3 has 16 residues. The V gene's germline CDR1 is LGHNA and CDR2 YSLEER. This CDR3 reads CASSQDLSGGVYEQFF. The DNA of the CDR3 is TGCGCCAGCAGCCAAGATCTTAGCGGGGGGGTATATGAGCAGTTCTTC.

The CDR3 DNA reads as TGTGCCAGCAGCCCGATCTGGGGACACCAAGAGACCCAGTACTTC. It yields the protein CASSPIWGHQETQYF. The chain employs TRBV7-6 and TRBJ2-5; D is possibly TRBD1 or TRBD2 (5 bases each). Deletions cut 5 bases from V and 0 bases from J, with 13 bases between. CDR3 length equals 15 residues. The germline V gene has CDR1 SGHVS and CDR2 FNYEAQ.

The CDR3 DNA sequence: TGCAGCGTTGAAATTGGACAGCACTCCTACGAGCAGTACTTC. Its translation is CSVEIGQHSYEQYF. V usage is TRBV29-1 and J usage is TRBJ2-7, with D possibly TRBD1 on 6 matching bases. The CDR3 has 14 residues. Germline V lookup: CDR1 SQVTM, CDR2 ANQGSEA. Trimming left V 2 bases short and J 0 bases short, with 11 bases between.

This clone is a singleton in its sample. The chain joins TRBV2 to TRBJ1-2; 8 nucleotides align to TRBD1. V shed 5 bases and J 6 bases; nucleotides not matched to a gene: 11. From germline, CDR1 is SNHLY and CDR2 FYNNEI. The CDR3 covers 15 residues. CDR3 DNA sequence: TGTGCCAGCAGTTCAGGGGGCGGACATTTGGATGGCTACACCTTC. The encoded protein is CASSSGGGHLDGYTF.

This clone has a single count. This chain joins TRBV4-3 and TRBJ1-4; 8 bases are a match to TRBD1. The trim removed 0 bases at V and 4 bases at J, leaving 4 bases unmatched. Germline V gene sequence: CDR1 LGHNA, CDR2 YSLEER. This CDR3 is 16 amino acids long. The CDR3 nucleotides are TGCGCCAGCAGCCAAGATCGTGGACAGGGTAATGAAAAACTGTTTTTT. This codes for CASSQDRGQGNEKLFF.